This note documents a single T cell receptor (beta chain) sequence. TCRdb keeps only in-frame clones here, not all; method: immunoSEQ multiplex PCR. Of over 350,000 clones in the sample, 85% to 90% were seen once. This sample was included in a study of blood T cell repertoires in COVID-19. Trimming took off 7 bases at V and 4 bases at J, with 17 bases between the two ends. From germline, CDR1 is MNHEY and CDR2 SVGAGI. The CDR3 runs 14 residues. The V and J genes are TRBV6-5 and TRBJ2-7; TRBD2 is a possible D gene (6 bases). The sequence came from a woman between 18 and 29 years old who had recovered from COVID-19. The source material was PBMCs or T cells enriched from blood (not recorded which). The CDR3 loop is CASTHKGGAYEQYF. The DNA for the CDR3 is TGTGCCAGCACCCACAAGGGAGGAGCGTACGAGCAGTACTTC.